The 21 T cell receptor beta chains presented below share a single source sample, sequenced in a study of naive and memory T cell subsets. Ligated cDNA underwent four rounds of PCR with nested alpha and beta constant region primers and SP2. TCRdb re-derived calls from the UMI-ligation and nested PCR reads in MiXCR, one entry per CDR3 protein. The table lists under 25,000 distinct CDR3 sequences, 6% of them singletons. As to treatment: skin biopsy from PPD injection site in Mantoux-positive individual. The library had UMIs added by 3' ligation of an oligonucleotide to TCR cDNA. The specimen was skin, collected from a tuberculin skin test site. These receptors were obtained from an adult in good health.

This chain uses TRBV6-5 with TRBJ2-1; D assignment may be TRBD1 or TRBD2 (5 bases each). Trimming removed 5 bases from V and 7 bases from J, with 15 bases in between. Germline values: CDR1 MNHEY, CDR2 SVGAGI. The CDR3 has 14 residues. The CDR3 DNA follows: TGTGCCAGCAGTCCCAGGGTACGAGGGAATGAGCAGTTCTTC. This translates into CASSPRVRGNEQFF.

This clonotype was seen many times. This chain uses TRBV5-1 with TRBJ2-1; D is uncertain. Germline CDR1 and CDR2: SGHRS and YFSETQ. The CDR3 loop spans 14 amino acids. Trimming removed 0 bases at V and 6 bases at J, with 10 bases between. CDR3: CASSLVGSANEQFF. The CDR3 nucleotides read TGCGCCAGCAGCTTGGTAGGCTCCGCCAATGAGCAGTTCTTC.

Only a few counts were recorded for this clonotype. V is TRBV7-8 and J is TRBJ2-2; D unresolved. V was cut by 6 bases and J by 1 base, with 12 bases left in between. Germline V CDR1 and CDR2: SGHVS, FQNEAQ. This CDR3 is built from 15 residues. The CDR3: CASSTSRMNTGELFF. The CDR3 DNA follows: TGTGCCAGCAGTACCAGTCGAATGAACACCGGGGAGCTGTTTTTT. Full variable domain (remainder filled in from reference TRBV7-8 and TRBJ2-2): GAGVSQSPRYKVAKRGQDVALRCDPISGHVSLFWYQQALGQGPEFLTYFQNEAQLDKSGLPSDRFFAERPEGSVSTLKIQRTQQEDSAVYLCASSTSRMNTGELFFGEGSRLTVL.

This clonotype was detected ten times or more. The V and J genes are TRBV4-1 and TRBJ2-1, with a tentative D call TRBD2 (6 bases). With 4 bases removed from V and 4 bases from J, the gap between germline ends came to 11 bases. Germline V gives CDR1 MGHRA, CDR2 YSYEKL. The CDR3 contains 14 residues. As DNA, the CDR3 is TGCGCCAGCAGCCGAGCGGGCCTATACAATGAGCAGTTCTTC. Translation gives CASSRAGLYNEQFF.

This clonotype showed up many times. The genes are TRBV10-3 and TRBJ1-2; D call uncertain. The length of the CDR3 is 14 residues. V dropped 0 bases and J dropped 4 bases, with 9 bases sitting between them. Germline-derived CDR1 and CDR2 are ENHRY and SYGVKD. The CDR3 DNA follows: TGTGCCATCAGTGAGTCAGGGCGGGCCTATGGCTACACCTTC. Its protein product is CAISESGRAYGYTF.

This clonotype has just a few counts. CDR3 sequence reads: CASSLDKYGYTF. DNA for the CDR3: TGTGCCAGCAGCTTAGATAAGTATGGCTACACCTTC. The chain uses TRBV7-2 and TRBJ1-2, with D hard to call. V lost 1 base to trimming and J lost 5 bases, with 5 bases between them. The germline CDR1 and CDR2 sequences are SGHTA and FQGNSA. This CDR3 region has 12 residues.

This clonotype was recorded at least ten times. The V and J genes are TRBV19 and TRBJ2-2, with TRBD1 matching 8 bases. Germline loops: CDR1 LNHDA, CDR2 SQIVND (reference sequence). The V segment lost 5 bases and the J segment 5 bases; nucleotides outside the gene matches: 7. The CDR3 contains 15 residues. In DNA form, the CDR3 reads TGTGCCAGTAGTGAGAGGACAGGGTGGACCGGGGAGCTGTTTTTT. Translating it yields CASSERTGWTGELFF.

Ten or more counts support this clonotype. The rearrangement uses TRBV10-2 and TRBJ2-7; maybe TRBD2 (6 bases). The V gene lost 6 bases and the J gene lost 4 bases, with 10 bases spanning the gap. Germline loops: CDR1 WSHSY, CDR2 SAAADI. This CDR3 contains 12 residues. CDR3 DNA: TGCGCCAGCAGGGAGGGAGAATACGAGCAGTACTTC. Protein sequence: CASREGEYEQYF.

In this sample, this clonotype turned up many times. The V gene is TRBV13, the J gene TRBJ2-5; 10 bases align to TRBD2. Trimming removed 3 bases from V and 5 bases from J; junction bases left unmatched: 9. CDR1 and CDR2 (germline): PRHDT, FYEKMQ (reference sequence). This CDR3 is 16 amino acids long. CDR3 in amino acids: CASSFRSGRAQETQYF. The CDR3 coding sequence is TGTGCCAGCAGCTTCCGAAGCGGGAGGGCCCAGGAGACCCAGTACTTC.

In its sample, this clonotype was seen a few times. The chain is built from TRBV20-1 and TRBJ1-5; TRBD1 might be the D (5 bases). CDR1 and CDR2 from the germline V gene are DFQATT and SNEGSKA (reference sequence). V dropped 5 bases and J dropped 0 bases, with 14 bases sitting between them. This CDR3 spans 15 amino acids. CDR3 region: CSARSTGHSNQPQHF. DNA of the CDR3: TGCAGTGCTCGCAGTACAGGTCATAGCAATCAGCCCCAGCATTTT.

The chain couples TRBV6-2 or TRBV6-3 to TRBJ2-7; possible D gene TRBD2, 8 bases. This CDR3 has 14 amino acids. V was clipped by 6 bases and J by 0 bases, with 12 bases between them. From germline, CDR1 is MNHEY and CDR2 SVGEGT. CDR3 residues: CASRREGASYEQYF. Written as DNA, the CDR3 is TGTGCCAGCAGACGGGAGGGGGCCTCCTACGAGCAGTACTTC.

This clonotype was observed many times. V gene TRBV7-8 combines with J gene TRBJ2-7; D may correspond to TRBD1 or TRBD2 (5 bases each). Germline V lookup: CDR1 SGHVS, CDR2 FQNEAQ. V was pared by 3 bases and J by 5 bases, with 17 bases between. The CDR3 runs to 15 residues. The CDR3 DNA sequence: TGTGCCAGCAGCTTGCGGTGGGCAGGGACGGACGAGCAGTACTTC. This encodes CASSLRWAGTDEQYF.

This clonotype has at least ten counts. The CDR3 loop is CASTPPGDRVLDTQYF. CDR3 DNA sequence: TGTGCCAGCACCCCTCCGGGGGACAGGGTCTTAGATACGCAGTATTTT. The genes are TRBV28 and TRBJ2-3; 9 bases agree with TRBD1. This CDR3 contains 16 residues. Germline V gene data show CDR1 as MDHEN and CDR2 as SYDVKM. V shed 7 bases, J shed 5 bases, and the junction held 13 bases outside the gene matches.

The chain has TRBV5-4 and TRBJ2-3; D is undetermined. This CDR3 has 16 amino acids. V lost 3 bases to trimming and J lost 2 bases, with 16 bases between them. Germline assignment: CDR1 SGHNT and CDR2 YYREEE (reference sequence). CDR3 protein: CASSSNFETPTDTQYF. The CDR3 DNA reads TGTGCCAGCAGCTCTAATTTTGAAACTCCCACAGATACGCAGTATTTT. The variable domain in full, with the rest retrieved from reference TRBV5-4 and TRBJ2-3, is ETGVTQSPTHLIKTRGQQVTLRCSSQSGHNTVSWYQQALGQGPQFIFQYYREEENGRGNFPPRFSGLQFPNYSSELNVNALELDDSALYLCASSSNFETPTDTQYFGPGTRLTVL.

The V call is TRBV20-1, the J call TRBJ2-3, with 7 positions matching TRBD1. The CDR3 length is 16 residues. The V and J ends lost 0 bases and 4 bases, in that order; junction bases with no gene match: 10. Per the germline V gene, CDR1 is DFQATT and CDR2 is SNEGSKA (reference sequence). CDR3 nucleotide sequence: TGCAGTGCTAGAGATCCTGACAGGGAGATTTCAGATACGCAGTATTTT. It translates to CSARDPDREISDTQYF.

The chain is built from TRBV20-1 and TRBJ1-4; D not certain. V dropped 4 bases and J dropped 8 bases, with 14 bases sitting between them. The germline V gene encodes CDR1 DFQATT and CDR2 SNEGSKA (reference sequence). This CDR3 contains 13 residues. This chain's CDR3 is CSATTAPSEKLFF. The CDR3, as DNA: TGCAGTGCTACCACCGCCCCCAGCGAAAAACTGTTTTTT.

This clonotype was recorded at least ten times. The chain has TRBV29-1 and TRBJ2-2; D is unresolved. CDR3 length: 11 residues. Trimming took off 4 bases at V and 6 bases at J, with 6 bases between the two ends. The germline V gene encodes CDR1 SQVTM and CDR2 ANQGSEA. The CDR3 DNA follows: TGCAGCGTTGGTCAAGCCGGGGAGCTGTTTTTT. Its translation: CSVGQAGELFF.

This clonotype was found a few times. The CDR3 bases are TGCAGCGTTGAAGATGTTCGGACGCCCCCTACCAATTCACCCCTCCACTTT. Translated, it gives CSVEDVRTPPTNSPLHF. The chain carries TRBV29-1 and TRBJ1-6; no reliable D call. CDR1 is SQVTM and CDR2 is ANQGSEA in the germline V gene. This CDR3 has 17 residues. The V and J ends lost 0 bases and 7 bases respectively, with 19 bases between them.

By share of the sample, this clonotype is medium-sized (0.01 to 0.1%). V gene TRBV28 combines with J gene TRBJ2-7, with unresolved D. CDR1 is MDHEN and CDR2 is SYDVKM in the germline V gene. This CDR3 has 11 residues. Trimming removed 10 bases from V and 4 bases from J, with 11 bases in between. The CDR3 spells CATDRGYEQYF. CDR3 sequence (DNA): TGTGCCACGGATCGTGGATACGAGCAGTACTTC.

This clonotype was observed many times. V and J are TRBV20-1 and TRBJ1-2, with D possibly being TRBD1 (6 bases). CDR3 length: 16 residues. Germline-derived CDR1 and CDR2 are DFQATT and SNEGSKA (reference sequence). Trimming shortened V by 6 bases and J by 4 bases, and 24 bases separated the two germline ends. CDR3 nucleotides: TGCAGTGCCCACGAAAATCCGGACAGTCCGAGCTATGGCTACACCTTC. Its protein is CSAHENPDSPSYGYTF.

This clonotype was recorded many times. The chain uses TRBV5-1 and TRBJ1-4, with TRBD1 as a possible D gene (6 bases). The CDR3 loop spans 17 amino acids. V shed 1 base and J shed 5 bases, with 18 bases lying between them. CDR1 and CDR2 from the germline V gene are SGHRS and YFSETQ. CDR3 coding DNA: TGCGCCAGCAGCTTGACACCACCGGGACAACTGAATGAAAAACTGTTTTTT. Translation gives CASSLTPPGQLNEKLFF.